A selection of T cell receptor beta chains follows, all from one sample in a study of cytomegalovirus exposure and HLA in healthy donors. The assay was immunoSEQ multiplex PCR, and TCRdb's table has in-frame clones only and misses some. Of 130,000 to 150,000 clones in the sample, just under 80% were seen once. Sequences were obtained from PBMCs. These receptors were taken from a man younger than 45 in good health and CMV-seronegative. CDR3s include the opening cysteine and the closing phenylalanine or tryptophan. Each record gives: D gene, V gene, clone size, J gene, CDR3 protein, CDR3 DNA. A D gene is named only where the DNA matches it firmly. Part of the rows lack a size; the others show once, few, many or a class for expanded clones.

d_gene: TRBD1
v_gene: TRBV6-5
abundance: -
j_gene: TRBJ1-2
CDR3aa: CASKRQGYYGYTF
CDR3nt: TGTGCCAGCAAGAGACAGGGGTACTATGGCTACACCTTC

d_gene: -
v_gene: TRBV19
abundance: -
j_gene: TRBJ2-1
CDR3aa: CASSIAGSEQFF
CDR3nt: TGTGCCAGTAGTATAGCCGGGTCAGAGCAGTTCTTC

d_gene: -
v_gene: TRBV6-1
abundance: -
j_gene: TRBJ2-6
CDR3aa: CATAGNSGANVLTF
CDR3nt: TGTGCCACCGCGGGGAACTCTGGGGCCAACGTCCTGACTTTC

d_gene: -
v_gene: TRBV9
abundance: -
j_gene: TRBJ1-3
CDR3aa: CASSTQPGQAGNTIYF
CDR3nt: TGTGCCAGCAGCACCCAACCGGGACAAGCTGGAAACACCATATATTTT

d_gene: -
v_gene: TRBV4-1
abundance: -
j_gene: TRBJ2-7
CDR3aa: CASSHTPPGPEEGRFEQYF
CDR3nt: TGCGCCAGCAGCCATACCCCTCCGGGACCGGAGGAGGGGAGGTTCGAGCAGTACTTC

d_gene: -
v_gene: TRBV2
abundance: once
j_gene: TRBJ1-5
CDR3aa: CASRTDSNQPQHF
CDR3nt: TGTGCCAGCAGGACAGATAGCAATCAGCCCCAGCATTTT

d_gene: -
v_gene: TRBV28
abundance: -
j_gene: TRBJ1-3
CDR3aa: CASSLRSFSGNTIYF
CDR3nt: TGTGCCAGCAGCTTGAGGTCCTTCTCTGGAAACACCATATATTTT

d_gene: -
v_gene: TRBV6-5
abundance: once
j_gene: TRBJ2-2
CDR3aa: CASSYRQAHTGELFF
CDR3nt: TGTGCCAGCAGTTACAGACAGGCCCACACCGGGGAGCTGTTTTTT

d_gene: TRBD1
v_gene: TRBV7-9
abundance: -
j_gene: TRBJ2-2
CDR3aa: CASSYMWDRDNTGELFF
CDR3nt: TGTGCCAGCAGCTACATGTGGGACAGGGATAACACCGGGGAGCTGTTTTTT

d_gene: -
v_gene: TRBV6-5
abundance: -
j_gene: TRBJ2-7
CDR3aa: CASRPGQLYEQYF
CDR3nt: TGTGCCAGCAGACCCGGACAGCTCTACGAGCAGTACTTC

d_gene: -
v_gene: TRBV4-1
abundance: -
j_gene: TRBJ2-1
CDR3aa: CASSQSASPGEQFF
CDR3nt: TGCGCCAGCAGCCAATCGGCTTCCCCAGGTGAGCAGTTCTTC

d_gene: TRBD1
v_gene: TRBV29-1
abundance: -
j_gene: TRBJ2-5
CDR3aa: CSVGWTGPETQYF
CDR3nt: TGCAGCGTGGGTTGGACAGGGCCGGAGACCCAGTACTTC

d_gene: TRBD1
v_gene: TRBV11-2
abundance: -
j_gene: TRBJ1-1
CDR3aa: CASSFPGTGEAFF
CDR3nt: TGTGCCAGCAGCTTTCCGGGGACAGGTGAAGCTTTCTTT

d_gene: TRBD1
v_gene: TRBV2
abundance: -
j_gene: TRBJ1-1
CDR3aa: CASIGDRGNTEAFF
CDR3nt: TGTGCCAGCATAGGGGACAGGGGGAACACTGAAGCTTTCTTT

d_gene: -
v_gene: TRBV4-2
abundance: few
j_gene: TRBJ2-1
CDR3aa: CASSQGGDLHEQFF
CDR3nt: TGTGCCAGCAGCCAAGGGGGGGACTTGCATGAGCAGTTCTTC

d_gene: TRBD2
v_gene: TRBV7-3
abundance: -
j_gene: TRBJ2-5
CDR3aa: CASSLTGEGWETQYF
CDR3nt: TGTGCCAGCAGCTTAACAGGGGAGGGTTGGGAGACCCAGTACTTC

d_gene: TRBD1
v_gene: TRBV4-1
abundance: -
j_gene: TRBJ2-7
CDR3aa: CASSLGGQGAFEQYF
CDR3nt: TGCGCCAGCAGCCTAGGGGGACAGGGGGCTTTTGAGCAGTACTTC

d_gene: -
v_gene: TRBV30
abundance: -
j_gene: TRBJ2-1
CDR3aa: CALVRGSPLVGQFF
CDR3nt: TGTGCCCTAGTACGGGGGAGCCCCCTCGTGGGGCAGTTCTTC

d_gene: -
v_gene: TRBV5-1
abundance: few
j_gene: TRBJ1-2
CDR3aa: CASSFVSGIHGYTF
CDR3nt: TGCGCCAGCAGCTTTGTATCAGGGATCCATGGCTACACCTTC

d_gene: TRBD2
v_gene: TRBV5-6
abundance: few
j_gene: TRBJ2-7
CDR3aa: CASSSIAGTAYEQYF
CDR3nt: TGTGCCAGCAGCTCTATAGCGGGGACGGCCTACGAGCAGTACTTC

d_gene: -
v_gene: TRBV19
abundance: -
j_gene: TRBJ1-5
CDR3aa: CASRGDFYSNQPQHF
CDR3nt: TGTGCCAGTAGGGGGGACTTTTATAGCAATCAGCCCCAGCATTTT

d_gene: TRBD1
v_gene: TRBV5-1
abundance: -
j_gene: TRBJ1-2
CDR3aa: CASTTQGSYGYTF
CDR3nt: TGCGCCAGCACCACACAGGGGAGCTATGGCTACACCTTC